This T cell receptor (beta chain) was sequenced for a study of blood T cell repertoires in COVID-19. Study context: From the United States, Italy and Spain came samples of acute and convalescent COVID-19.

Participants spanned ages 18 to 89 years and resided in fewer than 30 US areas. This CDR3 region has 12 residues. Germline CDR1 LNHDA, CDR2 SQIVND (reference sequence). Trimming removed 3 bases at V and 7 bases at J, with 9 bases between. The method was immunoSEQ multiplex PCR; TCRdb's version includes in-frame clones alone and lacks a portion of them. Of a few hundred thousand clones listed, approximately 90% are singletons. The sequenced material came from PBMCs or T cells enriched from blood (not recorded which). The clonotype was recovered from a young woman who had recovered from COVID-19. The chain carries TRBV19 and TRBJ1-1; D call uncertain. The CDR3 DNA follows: TGTGCCAGTAGTATTGACCGGGTTGAAGCTTTCTTT. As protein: CASSIDRVEAFF.